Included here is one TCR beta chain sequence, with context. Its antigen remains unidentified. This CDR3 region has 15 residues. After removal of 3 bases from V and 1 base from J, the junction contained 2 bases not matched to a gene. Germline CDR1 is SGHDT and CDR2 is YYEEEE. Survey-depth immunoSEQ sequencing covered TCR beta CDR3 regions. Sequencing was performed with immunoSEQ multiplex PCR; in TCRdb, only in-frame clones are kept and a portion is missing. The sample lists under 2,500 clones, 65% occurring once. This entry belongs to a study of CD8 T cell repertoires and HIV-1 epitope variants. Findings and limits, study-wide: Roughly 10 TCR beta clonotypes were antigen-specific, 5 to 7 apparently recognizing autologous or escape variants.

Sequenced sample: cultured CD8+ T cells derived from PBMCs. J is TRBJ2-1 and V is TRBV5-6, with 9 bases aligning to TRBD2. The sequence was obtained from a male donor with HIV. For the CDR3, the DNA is TGTGCCAGCAGCTCGCGGGGGGGATCCTACAATGAGCAGTTCTTC. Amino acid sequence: CASSSRGGSYNEQFF.